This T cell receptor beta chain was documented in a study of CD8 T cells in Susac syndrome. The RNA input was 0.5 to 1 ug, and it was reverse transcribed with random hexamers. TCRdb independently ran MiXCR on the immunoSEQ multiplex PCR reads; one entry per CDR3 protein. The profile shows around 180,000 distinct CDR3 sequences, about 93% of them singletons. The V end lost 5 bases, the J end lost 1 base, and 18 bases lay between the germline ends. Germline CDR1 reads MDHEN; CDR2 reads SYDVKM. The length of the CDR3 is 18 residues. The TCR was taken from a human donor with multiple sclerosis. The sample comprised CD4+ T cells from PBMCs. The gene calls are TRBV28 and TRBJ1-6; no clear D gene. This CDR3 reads CASSLRISRKSYNSPLHF. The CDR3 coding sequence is TGTGCCAGCAGTCTCAGAATATCAAGGAAGTCCTATAATTCACCCCTCCACTTT.